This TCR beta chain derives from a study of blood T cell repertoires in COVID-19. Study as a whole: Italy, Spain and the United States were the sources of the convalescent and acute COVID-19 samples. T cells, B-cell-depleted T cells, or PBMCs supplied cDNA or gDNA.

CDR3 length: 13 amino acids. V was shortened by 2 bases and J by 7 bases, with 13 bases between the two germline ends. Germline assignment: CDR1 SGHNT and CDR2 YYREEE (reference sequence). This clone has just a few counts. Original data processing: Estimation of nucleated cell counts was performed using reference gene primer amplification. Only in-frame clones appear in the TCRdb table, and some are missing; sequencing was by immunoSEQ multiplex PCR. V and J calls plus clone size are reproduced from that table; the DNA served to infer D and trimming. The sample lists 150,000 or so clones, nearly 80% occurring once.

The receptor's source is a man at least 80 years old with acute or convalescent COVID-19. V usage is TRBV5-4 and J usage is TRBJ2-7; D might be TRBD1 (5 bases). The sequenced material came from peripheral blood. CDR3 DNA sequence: TGTGCCAGCAGCTTTGACAGATCTACGGAGCAGTACTTC. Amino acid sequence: CASSFDRSTEQYF.